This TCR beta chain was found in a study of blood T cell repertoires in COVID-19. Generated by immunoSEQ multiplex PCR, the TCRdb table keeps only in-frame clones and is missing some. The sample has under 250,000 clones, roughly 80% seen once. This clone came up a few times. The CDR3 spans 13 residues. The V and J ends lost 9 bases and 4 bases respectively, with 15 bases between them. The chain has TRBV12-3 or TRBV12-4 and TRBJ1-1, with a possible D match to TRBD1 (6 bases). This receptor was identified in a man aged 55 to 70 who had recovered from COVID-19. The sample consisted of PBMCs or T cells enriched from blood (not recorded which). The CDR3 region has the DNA TGTGCCAGTAGAAGCAGGGGCAGCACTGAAGCTTTCTTT. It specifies CASRSRGSTEAFF.